The subject of this entry is one T cell receptor (beta chain). In the source study's methods: It was from reference gene primer amplification that nucleated cell counts were estimated. The repertoire was sequenced with immunoSEQ multiplex PCR; TCRdb's copy has only in-frame clones and lacks some. V, J and clone size are those of that table, while D and trimming were read from the DNA. The table lists 150,000 to 200,000 clones, 89% of them singletons. This sample was taken from a study of blood T cell repertoires in COVID-19. Study background: Sites in the United States, Italy and Spain provided acute and convalescent COVID-19 samples. Nucleic acid was either cDNA or gDNA, and it came from T cells, B-cell-depleted T cells, or PBMCs.

Residents of under 25 US areas, aged about 18 to 100 years, made up the participants. The CDR3 totals 15 residues. V gave up 6 bases and J gave up 3 bases; unmatched junction bases: 7. Germline V gives CDR1 MDHEN, CDR2 SYDVKM. This sequence joins TRBV28 and TRBJ2-7, with 11 nucleotides matching TRBD1. The sequenced material came from PBMCs or T cells enriched from blood (not recorded which). This TCR was sampled from a woman between 40 and 50 years old with acute COVID-19. CDR3 sequence reads: CASSRPGTGGYEQYF. The CDR3 DNA follows: TGTGCCAGCAGCCGGCCCGGGACAGGGGGCTACGAGCAGTACTTC.